This entry is about one TCR beta chain. What it binds is not known. TCRdb fed the 5' RACE reads into MiXCR, producing one record per CDR3 protein. The data hold 500,000 to 550,000 distinct CDR3 sequences, with around 24% observed a single time. The data are from a study of identical twins. The study, taken as a whole, reports: Out-of-frame sharing of TCR alpha in monozygotic twins was underestimated by models.

This sample was also put to use in a study of yellow fever vaccine responses in identical twins.

Source material: CD4+ T cells sorted from blood. This TCR was sampled from a woman aged 18-35 years in good health.

The DNA of the CDR3 is TGCGCCAGCAGTGTTAACAGGGGGACCATTCAGTACTTC. Amino acid sequence: CASSVNRGTIQYF. V and J are TRBV10-1 and TRBJ2-4; TRBD1 aligns across 8 bases. V lost 4 bases and J lost 9; bases outside the gene matches: 5. Per germline, CDR1 WNHNN and CDR2 SYGVQD (reference sequence). CDR3 length: 13 residues.